This TCR beta chain comes out of a study of T cells in Graves' hyperthyroidism and ophthalmopathy. At least ten counts were recorded for this clonotype. From RNA transcripts, TCR beta CDR3 regions were amplified. The HTBI primer set served for first-round RT-PCR of the TCR CDR3. TCRdb re-called the multiplex PCR reads with MiXCR, one entry per CDR3 protein. The sample lists approximately 360,000 distinct CDR3 sequences, about 15% occurring once. In making diagnoses, clinical symptoms, serum thyroxine and TRAb, thyroid ultrasound and orbital computed tomography were all used. The CDR3 totals 14 residues. The germline V gene encodes CDR1 MNHEY and CDR2 SVGEGT. Trimming stripped 6 bases from V and 1 base from J, with 12 bases between.

The receptor was isolated from a woman aged 18 to 35 with Graves' hyperthyroidism that later progressed to Graves' ophthalmopathy. The V gene is TRBV6-2 or TRBV6-3, the J gene TRBJ1-1, with D hard to call. Sequencing used blood. CDR3 DNA: TGTGCCAGCAGCGGTACGCCTAAGAACACTGAAGCTTTCTTT. This sequence encodes CASSGTPKNTEAFF.